Sequencing of this T cell receptor beta chain was carried out in a study of shared clonotypes between healthy human individuals. On the study more broadly: Each donor had three CD4 naive, three CD4 memory, two CD8 naive and one CD8 memory plate.

To note about this clone: The antigen is unknown.

Study-wide results and limits: Clonotypes not shared had lower generation probabilities than those common to all four donors. Sampling was confined to blood; repertoires within tissues likely differ.

Donors comprised healthy HIV-negative adults lacking recent acute infections or vaccinations. Libraries were prepared by immunoSEQ multiplex PCR; TCRdb keeps only in-frame clonotypes and omits some of them. Of roughly 300,000 clones listed, roughly 87% are singletons. This CDR3 is 15 amino acids long. The germline V gene encodes CDR1 SNHLY and CDR2 FYNNEI. V shed 7 bases and J shed 9 bases, with 19 bases lying between them. This TCR was recovered from a man between 18 and 29 years old in good health. The chain links TRBV2 to TRBJ1-6; D may be TRBD1 (6 bases). The specimen sequenced was memory CD8+ T cells sorted from blood. This sample's subset: CD45RO+ cells pooled with CCR7-negative TemRA cells. CDR3 residues: CASTGRGLPGSPLHF. In nucleotides, the CDR3 is TGTGCCAGCACGGGCAGGGGCTTACCGGGTTCACCCCTCCACTTT.